A single sample is the source of the 8 T cell receptor beta chains below, sequenced in a study of T cells in Graves' hyperthyroidism and ophthalmopathy. Using RNA transcripts as the source, TCR beta CDR3 regions were amplified. HTBI primers were used for first-round RT-PCR of the TCR CDR3. TCRdb passed the multiplex PCR reads through MiXCR, listing each CDR3 protein once. Altogether almost 600,000 distinct CDR3 sequences are present, about 14% being singletons, with the ten largest covering almost 6%. Sample: blood. These receptors were collected from a woman between 25 and 40 years old with Graves' hyperthyroidism that later progressed to Graves' ophthalmopathy.

There are a few counts of this clonotype. The chain carries TRBV29-1 and TRBJ2-5; D possibly corresponds to TRBD1 (7 bases). This CDR3 contains 14 residues. V lost 3 bases and J lost 3, with 14 bases in between. Per germline, CDR1 SQVTM and CDR2 ANQGSEA. CDR3 region: CSVEEARGEETQYF. The CDR3 DNA reads as TGCAGCGTTGAGGAGGCCAGGGGGGAAGAGACCCAGTACTTC.

The chain joins TRBV7-2 to TRBJ1-3; D is uncertain. V lost 1 base, J lost 0 bases, and 10 bases lay in between. Germline V gene sequence: CDR1 SGHTA, CDR2 FQGNSA. CDR3 length equals 16 residues. The CDR3 nucleotides are TGTGCCAGCAGCTTAGTTGGAGGAGTCTCTGGAAACACCATATATTTT. Translated, it gives CASSLVGGVSGNTIYF.

This clonotype was counted at least ten times. This chain joins TRBV9 and TRBJ1-4; tentatively, D is TRBD1 (5 bases). CDR1 and CDR2 from the germline V gene are SGDLS and YYNGEE. Trimming shortened V by 1 base and J by 8 bases, and 15 bases separated the two germline ends. CDR3 length equals 15 residues. CDR3 DNA sequence: TGTGCCAGCAGCGTAAGGGGCCAAAGGTTGGAAAAACTGTTTTTT. Protein product: CASSVRGQRLEKLFF.

In its sample, this clonotype was seen many times. The chain links TRBV5-4 to TRBJ2-7; the match to TRBD2 covers 12 bases. The V segment lost 4 bases and the J segment 6 bases; nucleotides outside the gene matches: 5. Germline V CDR1 and CDR2: SGHNT, YYREEE (reference sequence). The CDR3 runs to 14 residues. Here the CDR3 DNA reads TGTGCCAGCAGCGCGGGACTAGCGGGCCTCGAGCAGTACTTC. Its protein is CASSAGLAGLEQYF.

This clonotype was seen at least ten times. V and J are TRBV11-3 and TRBJ2-5; TRBD2 matches 9 bases. Looked up from germline, CDR1 is SGHNT and CDR2 is YENEEA. V dropped 5 bases and J dropped 3; count of bases not matched to a gene: 10. The CDR3 contains 16 residues. The CDR3 coding sequence is TGTGCCAGCAGCCCCAGTGGCGGGAGGGCCGAAGAGACCCAGTACTTC. Its protein product is CASSPSGGRAEETQYF.

The chain has TRBV27 and TRBJ1-5; 9 positions agree with TRBD1. With V trimmed by 4 bases and J by 11 bases, 9 bases remained unmatched. CDR1 and CDR2 (germline): MNHEY, SMNVEV (reference sequence). The length of the CDR3 is 14 residues. CDR3 nucleotides: TGTGCCAGCAGTTCAACAGGGGGCGGGCAGTCCCAGCATTTT. Encoded protein: CASSSTGGGQSQHF.

This clonotype occurred a few times. The rearrangement uses TRBV9 and TRBJ2-2; a weak D match, TRBD1 (5 bases). The CDR3 has 16 residues. The V gene's germline CDR1 is SGDLS and CDR2 YYNGEE. V lost 4 bases and J 1 base, leaving 14 bases between the germline ends. CDR3 residues: CASSPQGRVNTGELFF. CDR3 coding DNA: TGTGCCAGCAGCCCTCAAGGCAGGGTGAACACCGGGGAGCTGTTTTTT.

This clonotype was observed many times. The CDR3 nucleotides are TGTGCCAGCTCACCTCCGGGAGATTTGAACACTGAAGCTTTCTTT. Encoded protein: CASSPPGDLNTEAFF. The gene calls are TRBV18 and TRBJ1-1, with D hard to call. There are 15 residues in the CDR3. Per germline, CDR1 KGHSH and CDR2 LQKENI. Trimming cost V 3 bases and J 0 bases, with 11 bases left between them.